Listed below are T cell receptor beta chains from one sample, sequenced in a study of blood T cell repertoires in COVID-19. Clones were sequenced by immunoSEQ multiplex PCR, and TCRdb holds only the in-frame ones, with some missing. The data show some 240,000 clones, with around 80% seen just once and around 3.9% held by the top ten. Sequencing input: PBMCs or T cells enriched from blood (not recorded which). The receptor set was obtained from a man younger than 45 with acute COVID-19. Both conserved end residues are part of each CDR3. The D gene is left open where the match is weak. A clone size is listed for some rows: how often the clone was seen (once, few, many), or a class if it is expanded.

length,size,D,J,V,DNA,CDR3
14,.,.,TRBJ1-2,TRBV16,TGTGCCAGCAGCCAATGGCGGGAGGGCTATGGCTACACCTTC,CASSQWREGYGYTF
14,once,.,TRBJ2-2,TRBV6-5,TGTGCCAGCAGTTACGTTCGGAACACCGGGGAGCTGTTTTTT,CASSYVRNTGELFF
15,.,TRBD1,TRBJ1-5,TRBV3-1/TRBV3-2,TGTGCCAGCAGCCCTAGGGACAGGGGCAATCAGCCCCAGCATTTT,CASSPRDRGNQPQHF
11,.,.,TRBJ1-2,TRBV28,TGTGCCGGGGGGGAGGGAATGGTTTACACCTTC,CAGGEGMVYTF
16,few,TRBD2,TRBJ2-1,TRBV25-1,TGTGCCAGCAGTACCCAGGCTAGCGGGAGCCGCAATGAGCAGTTCTTC,CASSTQASGSRNEQFF
19,.,TRBD2,TRBJ2-4,TRBV6-2/TRBV6-3,TGTGCCAGCAGTTCGCTAACAGCCCTCGGTCGGGAGGGGAAAAACATTCAGTACTTC,CASSSLTALGREGKNIQYF
16,.,TRBD2,TRBJ2-3,TRBV3-1/TRBV3-2,TGTGCCAGCAGCCCTGGGTGGGCGGGGGGCCCAGATACGCAGTATTTT,CASSPGWAGGPDTQYF
14,.,.,TRBJ2-5,TRBV11-2,TGTGCCAGCAGCTTCGATACCAGACAAGAGACCCAGTACTTC,CASSFDTRQETQYF
17,few,TRBD1,TRBJ1-3,TRBV6-6,TGTGCCAGCAGTCTAACAGGGGCACCGAGCTCTGGAAACACCATATATTTT,CASSLTGAPSSGNTIYF
16,.,TRBD1,TRBJ1-4,TRBV5-1,TGCGCCAGCAGCTCCTTCGTCGGGGACAGAAATGAAAAACTGTTTTTT,CASSSFVGDRNEKLFF
13,.,.,TRBJ1-5,TRBV24-1,TGTGCCACCCGTCAGGGCAAGGGGCAGCCCCAGCATTTT,CATRQGKGQPQHF
16,once,.,TRBJ1-1,TRBV5-1,TGCGCCAGCAGCCTACCCACCACAGGGTTGGGGACTGAAGCTTTCTTT,CASSLPTTGLGTEAFF
14,.,.,TRBJ1-2,TRBV20-1,TGCAGTGCTAGTGATCGGGGGGCGAAGGATGGCTACACCTTC,CSASDRGAKDGYTF
13,once,TRBD1,TRBJ1-5,TRBV5-1,TGCGCCAGCAGCTTCACAGGGGATCAGCCCCAGCATTTT,CASSFTGDQPQHF
15,.,TRBD1,TRBJ1-5,TRBV28,TGTGCCAGCAGTAAACAGGGGGCCAACAATCAGCCCCAGCATTTT,CASSKQGANNQPQHF
14,.,TRBD1,TRBJ2-5,TRBV7-8,TGTGCCAGCAGCCTCAGGGGGCCGAGGGAGACCCAGTACTTC,CASSLRGPRETQYF
14,.,TRBD1,TRBJ2-1,TRBV6-5,TGTGCCAGCTCCCCGAGGGGGCGATACAATGAGCAGTTCTTC,CASSPRGRYNEQFF
14,many,.,TRBJ2-2,TRBV19,TGTGCCAGTAGTATAGGAGGCAAAACCGGGGAGCTGTTTTTT,CASSIGGKTGELFF
14,.,TRBD1,TRBJ1-4,TRBV6-5,TGTGCCAGCACAGTTCGTAACAGGGGAGAAAAACTGTTTTTT,CASTVRNRGEKLFF
16,.,.,TRBJ1-2,TRBV9,TGTGCCAGCAGCGTAGTGATACAAACGAATAACTATGGCTACACCTTC,CASSVVIQTNNYGYTF
16,.,TRBD1,TRBJ1-6,TRBV6-5,TGTGCCAGCAGTTACTCGTGGACAGGGGGGAATTCACCCCTCCACTTT,CASSYSWTGGNSPLHF
12,.,.,TRBJ2-1,TRBV30,TGTGCCTGTCGCCGGACTAATCATGAGCAGTTCTTC,CACRRTNHEQFF
14,.,TRBD1,TRBJ1-2,TRBV7-9,TGTGCCAGCAGCCGCAGGGGGGTGAACTATGGCTACACCTTC,CASSRRGVNYGYTF
16,once,.,TRBJ1-2,TRBV18,TGTGCCAGCTCACCCTTGCACGGGGAAGGATGGTATGGCTACACCTTC,CASSPLHGEGWYGYTF
15,.,.,TRBJ1-4,TRBV5-8,TGTGCCAGCAGCTTGACAGTCTCAACTAATGAAAAACTGTTTTTT,CASSLTVSTNEKLFF
14,.,.,TRBJ1-4,TRBV27,TGTGCCAGCAGTTTGGCCGCAACTAATGAAAAACTGTTTTTT,CASSLAATNEKLFF
11,.,.,TRBJ1-2,TRBV9,TGTGCCAGCAGCGTACCAGGGGGCTACACCTTC,CASSVPGGYTF
14,.,TRBD1,TRBJ1-1,TRBV13,TGTGCCAGCAGCTTAAGGGACAGGCCTCAGGGGGCTTTCTTT,CASSLRDRPQGAFF
13,.,TRBD2,TRBJ2-5,TRBV24-1,TGTGCCACCAGTGGACGGACTAGCGAGACCCAGTACTTC,CATSGRTSETQYF
12,.,.,TRBJ1-1,TRBV19,TGTGCCAGTAGTATCGGCGGGCTTTGGGCTTTCTTT,CASSIGGLWAFF
15,.,TRBD2,TRBJ2-3,TRBV30,TGTGCCTGGAGTACGCAAGCGGGAGTGGTAGATACGCAGTATTTT,CAWSTQAGVVDTQYF
14,.,.,TRBJ1-2,TRBV6-5,TGTGCCAGCAGTTACTCCGGGACAACCTATGGCTACACCTTC,CASSYSGTTYGYTF
17,.,TRBD2,TRBJ2-1,TRBV4-3,TGCGCCAGCAGCCAAGAGGGGACTAGCGGGAGAAAGAGTGAGCAGTTCTTC,CASSQEGTSGRKSEQFF
15,.,TRBD2,TRBJ2-3,TRBV6-5,TGTGCCAGCAGCCGCTCGGGACTAGCGGGAGATACGCAGTATTTT,CASSRSGLAGDTQYF
13,.,.,TRBJ1-1,TRBV11-3,TGTGCCAGCAGCTTACTCGAGGGAACTGAAGCTTTCTTT,CASSLLEGTEAFF
13,.,.,TRBJ2-3,TRBV7-9,TGTGCCAGCAGCTTAGAGGTTGACAGGACGGAGTATTTT,CASSLEVDRTEYF
13,.,TRBD1,TRBJ1-5,TRBV19,TGTGCCAGTTCCGGGACAGGGAATCAGCCCCAGCATTTT,CASSGTGNQPQHF
13,.,TRBD1,TRBJ1-2,TRBV5-1,TGTGCCAGCAGCGCCACAGGGGATGGAGGCTACACCTTC,CASSATGDGGYTF
13,.,.,TRBJ2-3,TRBV18,TGTGCCAGCTCACCAGGAGAGGGCGGCCCGCAGTATTTT,CASSPGEGGPQYF
17,few,.,TRBJ1-6,TRBV4-1,TGCGCCAGCAGCCAAGATATGGGGAGCTCCTATAATTCACCCCTCCACTTT,CASSQDMGSSYNSPLHF
13,.,.,TRBJ1-1,TRBV12-5,TGTGCTAGTGGCAGGACAATGAACACTGAAGCTTTCTTT,CASGRTMNTEAFF
13,.,.,TRBJ1-1,TRBV7-2,TGTGCCAGCAGCGCCAGGCAGAACACTGAAGCTTTCTTT,CASSARQNTEAFF
14,.,.,TRBJ2-5,TRBV5-1,TGTGCCAGCATGACGCTAGGAGCCCAAGAGACCCAGTACTTC,CASMTLGAQETQYF
16,.,.,TRBJ1-6,TRBV27,TGTGCCAGCAGAAAAACGATCGGCTCCTATAATTCACCCCTCCACTTT,CASRKTIGSYNSPLHF
19,.,TRBD1,TRBJ1-5,TRBV18,TGTGCCAGCTCACTTAGACAGGGGGCTAAATTGGGGGTACACCAGCCCCAGCATTTT,CASSLRQGAKLGVHQPQHF
15,.,.,TRBJ1-1,TRBV12-5,TGTGCTAGTGGCCCGACGCAGACAATACCAACTGAAGCTTTCTTT,CASGPTQTIPTEAFF
14,.,TRBD1,TRBJ1-1,TRBV5-1,TGCGCCAGCAGGCCCGGGACAGGGGGCACTGAAGCTTTCTTT,CASRPGTGGTEAFF
13,many,.,TRBJ1-1,TRBV11-2,TGTGCCAGCAGCTGGGGTGGGGGGACTGAAGCTTTCTTT,CASSWGGGTEAFF
14,.,.,TRBJ1-5,TRBV10-2,TGCGCCAGCAGTGAGGACATGAGTAATCAGCCCCAGCATTTT,CASSEDMSNQPQHF
16,once,TRBD1,TRBJ1-6,TRBV5-6,TGTGCCAGCAGCTTTGTGGGCGGCAGGGGGCGTTCACCCCTCCACTTT,CASSFVGGRGRSPLHF
13,few,.,TRBJ2-5,TRBV29-1,TGCAGCGTTGAACCGGGGGGCGCGGAGACCCAGTACTTC,CSVEPGGAETQYF
16,.,.,TRBJ2-1,TRBV7-2,TGTGCCAGCAGACAAAAAAGCCTGACTACCTACAATGAGCAGTTCTTC,CASRQKSLTTYNEQFF
15,.,.,TRBJ1-2,TRBV9,TGTGCCAGCAGCGCCGCCGGACAGTCGGTCTATGGCTACACCTTC,CASSAAGQSVYGYTF
18,.,TRBD2,TRBJ2-5,TRBV25-1,TGTGCCAGCAGTGAGTCTTCCGTAGCGGGAGTTTGGCAAGAGACCCAGTACTTC,CASSESSVAGVWQETQYF
17,.,.,TRBJ1-5,TRBV24-1,TGTGCCACCAGTGATGCCGCGGGGGCCCCCTTCAATCAGCCCCAGCATTTT,CATSDAAGAPFNQPQHF
13,.,.,TRBJ2-3,TRBV29-1,TGCAGCCACAGAGGCGGGGTCACAGATACGCAGTATTTT,CSHRGGVTDTQYF
14,once,.,TRBJ1-3,TRBV24-1,TGTGCCACCAGTGATAGGGGCTCTGGAAACACCATATATTTT,CATSDRGSGNTIYF
11,.,.,TRBJ1-2,TRBV20-1,TGCAGTGCAGACAGTCCCTATGGCTACACCTTC,CSADSPYGYTF
15,.,TRBD1,TRBJ2-6,TRBV9,TGTGCCAGCAGCGTCGGGACAGCTGGGGCCAACGTCCTGACTTTC,CASSVGTAGANVLTF
17,.,.,TRBJ2-1,TRBV9,TGTGCCAGCAGCGTACAGGCTAGCCCCCCCCATTCGGTTGAGCAGTTCTTC,CASSVQASPPHSVEQFF